These 18 T cell receptor beta chains share one sample of origin, sequenced in a study of blood T cell repertoires in COVID-19. Repertoires were generated with immunoSEQ multiplex PCR, while TCRdb's copy carries only in-frame clones and drops some. The sample has approximately 350,000 clones, 75% to 90% seen once. Sequenced sample: peripheral blood. The source of these receptors is an older woman with COVID-19, enrolled during active disease.

This clone was counted a single time. This chain connects TRBV4-2 to TRBJ1-2, with D tentatively TRBD1 (5 bases). CDR1 is LGHNA, CDR2 YNFKEQ, per germline. This CDR3 comprises 16 residues. V was clipped by 0 bases and J by 4 bases, with 15 bases between them. CDR3 DNA sequence: TGTGCCAGCAGCCAAGATTTAGCAGGGCGCCGCTATGGCTACACCTTC. Amino acids: CASSQDLAGRRYGYTF.

This clone appeared once. This chain links TRBV18 with TRBJ1-5; the match to TRBD1 covers 9 bases. This CDR3 has 20 residues. J gave up 1 base and V 2 bases, and 15 bases lay outside the gene matches. From germline, CDR1 is KGHSH and CDR2 LQKENI. CDR3 residues: CASSPYLKGTGRESNQPQHF. CDR3 nucleotides: TGTGCCAGCTCACCATACCTGAAGGGGACAGGGAGAGAGAGCAATCAGCCCCAGCATTTT. Filled out from reference TRBV18 and TRBJ1-5, the complete variable domain reads NAGVMQNPRHLVRRRGQEARLRCSPMKGHSHVYWYRQLPEEGLKFMVYLQKENIIDESGMPKERFSAEFPKEGPSILRIQQVVRGDSAAYFCASSPYLKGTGRESNQPQHFGDGTRLSIL.

This sequence joins TRBV6-5 and TRBJ1-4, with a weak D call TRBD1 (5 bases). The CDR3 runs to 15 residues. Germline V gene data show CDR1 as MNHEY and CDR2 as SVGAGI. Trimming left V 0 bases short and J 8 bases short, with 13 bases between. The CDR3 DNA follows: TGTGCCAGCAGTTACTCCCGGGGGGGTGCCGAAAAACTGTTTTTT. As protein: CASSYSRGGAEKLFF.

The rearrangement links TRBV3-1 (or the pseudogene TRBV3-2) to TRBJ2-7, with TRBD1 matching over 7 bases. CDR3 length equals 15 residues. V dropped 4 bases and J dropped 1; count of bases not matched to a gene: 7. Germline V gene data show CDR1 as LGHDT and CDR2 as YNNKEL (reference sequence). The CDR3 spells CASSPGQVLSYEQYF. The CDR3 nucleotides are TGTGCCAGCAGCCCAGGACAGGTCCTGTCCTACGAGCAGTACTTC.

On this clone itself: The same CDR3 also results from other DNA sequences found in this sample. V and J are TRBV18 and TRBJ2-2; D possibly corresponds to TRBD1 (6 bases). Germline CDR1 reads KGHSH; CDR2 reads LQKENI. V lost 6 bases, J lost 0 bases, and 11 bases lay in between. This CDR3 is 15 amino acids long. The DNA for the CDR3 is TGTGCCAGCTCCCCCGGACAGACGAACACCGGGGAGCTGTTTTTT. Translation gives CASSPGQTNTGELFF.

This clone came up once. The chain couples TRBV7-8 to TRBJ2-5; TRBD2 aligns across 9 bases. The V segment lost 2 bases and the J segment 4 bases; nucleotides outside the gene matches: 17. Germline values: CDR1 SGHVS, CDR2 FQNEAQ. The CDR3 has 19 amino acids. As DNA, the CDR3 is TGTGCCAGCAGCTTATCCCTCCCTCTGGGGCGGGGGGGCCGAGAGACCCAGTACTTC. Amino acids: CASSLSLPLGRGGRETQYF.

The V call is TRBV7-6, the J call TRBJ1-4; 10 bases agree with TRBD1. In germline, CDR1 is SGHVS, CDR2 FNYEAQ. V lost 5 bases and J lost 10; bases outside the gene matches: 7. The CDR3 contains 14 residues. CDR3 residues: CASSLGQGDTKLFF. CDR3 nucleotide sequence: TGTGCCAGCAGCCTCGGACAGGGGGACACAAAACTGTTTTTT. The full variable domain, rest sourced from reference TRBV7-6 and TRBJ1-4, is GAGVSQSPRYKVTKRGQDVALRCDPISGHVSLYWYRQALGQGPEFLTYFNYEAQQDKSGLPNDRFSAERPEGSISTLTIQRTEQRDSAMYRCASSLGQGDTKLFFGSGTQLSVL.

The J gene is TRBJ2-7, the V gene TRBV19, with 7 bases that match TRBD2. Germline V gene lookup returns CDR1 LNHDA and CDR2 SQIVND (reference sequence). The V segment lost 3 bases and the J segment 2 bases; nucleotides outside the gene matches: 7. The CDR3 extends over 15 amino acids. CDR3 DNA sequence: TGTGCCAGTAGTATTAATAGCGGGCCAACCTACGAGCAGTACTTC. This codes for CASSINSGPTYEQYF.

The chain is built from TRBV4-3 and TRBJ1-1, with no clear D. With 1 base removed from V and 1 base from J, the gap between germline ends came to 10 bases. The CDR3 consists of 15 residues. Germline V gene data show CDR1 as LGHNA and CDR2 as YSLEER. CDR3 bases: TGCGCCAGCAGCCAAGGGGTGGGAGGGAACACTGAAGCTTTCTTT. As protein: CASSQGVGGNTEAFF.

V usage is TRBV27 and J usage is TRBJ1-6; no reliable D call. V was trimmed by 2 bases and J by 7 bases, leaving 3 bases between them. Germline V gives CDR1 MNHEY, CDR2 SMNVEV (reference sequence). The CDR3 sequence is 12 residues long. CDR3 loop: CASSLQNSPLHF. The CDR3 DNA follows: TGTGCCAGCAGTTTACAGAATTCACCCCTCCACTTT.

The chain employs TRBV2 and TRBJ2-1, with D possibly matching TRBD1 (6 bases). This CDR3 has 13 amino acids. CDR1 SNHLY and CDR2 FYNNEI come from the germline V gene. V was trimmed by 7 bases and J by 10 bases, leaving 17 bases between them. CDR3 in DNA: TGTGCCAGCAAAGGGGGAGTCCTTGACGAGCAGTTCTTC. It codes for CASKGGVLDEQFF.

This clone was recorded a few times. The V call is TRBV19, the J call TRBJ2-2; TRBD1 aligns across 9 bases. V trimming: 7 bases; J trimming: 2 bases; junction bases outside the gene matches: 14. Germline lookup yields CDR1 LNHDA and CDR2 SQIVND (reference sequence). The CDR3 runs 18 residues. The CDR3 DNA follows: TGTGCCAGTACCCACGACGCCGGGACAGGGCTAAACACCGGGGAGCTGTTTTTT. This gives the protein CASTHDAGTGLNTGELFF. Full variable domain (outside the CDR3, taken from reference TRBV19 and TRBJ2-2): DGGITQSPKYLFRKEGQNVTLSCEQNLNHDAMYWYRQDPGQGLRLIYYSQIVNDFQKGDIAEGYSVSREKKESFPLTVTSAQKNPTAFYLCASTHDAGTGLNTGELFFGEGSRLTVL.

The V gene is TRBV11-2, the J gene TRBJ2-3; 10 bases agree with TRBD1. CDR1 SGHAT and CDR2 FQNNGV come from the germline V gene. V gave up 5 bases and J gave up 11 bases; unmatched junction bases: 10. This CDR3 is built from 14 residues. As DNA, the CDR3 is TGTGCCAGCAGCCAGGTCGGGACAGGGGTATGGCAGTATTTT. This encodes CASSQVGTGVWQYF.

The rearrangement links TRBV19 to TRBJ1-1; TRBD1 agrees at 7 bases. The V gene's germline CDR1 is LNHDA and CDR2 SQIVND (reference sequence). Trimming removed 5 bases from V and 8 bases from J; junction bases left unmatched: 26. CDR3 size: 19 residues. CDR3 loop: CASSSAAGTALTTGSEAFF. DNA of the CDR3: TGTGCCAGTAGTTCAGCCGCCGGGACAGCTCTTACCACGGGCTCGGAAGCTTTCTTT. Drawing the rest from reference TRBV19 and TRBJ1-1, the complete variable domain is DGGITQSPKYLFRKEGQNVTLSCEQNLNHDAMYWYRQDPGQGLRLIYYSQIVNDFQKGDIAEGYSVSREKKESFPLTVTSAQKNPTAFYLCASSSAAGTALTTGSEAFFGQGTRLTVV.

This clone is a singleton in its sample. The CDR3 bases are TGTGCCAGCACCTGGACAGGATCGTATAGCAATCAGCCCCAGCATTTT. Translating it yields CASTWTGSYSNQPQHF. The chain links TRBV28 to TRBJ1-5; 7 bases are a match to TRBD1. CDR3 length: 16 residues. Trimming cost V 7 bases and J 0 bases; bases outside gene matches: 9. Germline CDR1 MDHEN, CDR2 SYDVKM.

The gene calls are TRBV6-1 and TRBJ2-7; D is possibly TRBD2 (7 bases). Trimming cost V 2 bases and J 2 bases, with 13 bases left between them. The CDR3 contains 15 residues. The V gene's germline CDR1 is MNHNS and CDR2 SASEGT. The chain's CDR3 is CASSEIEGGAYEQYF. In DNA form, the CDR3 reads TGTGCCAGCAGTGAAATTGAAGGGGGGGCCTACGAGCAGTACTTC.

The rearrangement uses TRBV7-3 and TRBJ1-1, with 7 bases identical to TRBD1. CDR1 SGHTA and CDR2 FQGTGA come from the germline V gene. Trimming took 5 bases from V and 5 from J; bases not matched to a gene: 8. The length of the CDR3 is 14 residues. CDR3 in DNA: TGTGCCAGCAGCCCAAAGCCAGGGGGGACTGAAGCTTTCTTT. Translated, it gives CASSPKPGGTEAFF.

The CDR3 DNA reads TGTGCCAGCAGCCCCTCGGTCGGGGAGACCCAGTACTTC. Encoded protein: CASSPSVGETQYF. V is TRBV5-4 and J is TRBJ2-5; no reliable D call. V dropped 4 bases and J dropped 5 bases, with 12 bases sitting between them. The V gene's germline CDR1 is SGHNT and CDR2 YYREEE (reference sequence). The CDR3 consists of 13 residues.